This T cell receptor beta chain was profiled in a study of yellow fever vaccine responses in identical twins. Study results and caveats: Twins reportedly showed a vaccine T cell response that seemed partly convergent and partly personalized.

Germline V gene data show CDR1 as SGHKS and CDR2 as YYEKEE (reference sequence). Unmatched junction bases numbered 15, after V lost 4 bases and J lost 6 bases. There are 17 residues in the CDR3. TCRdb re-derived calls from the RT-PCR reads in MiXCR, one entry per CDR3 protein. The sample carries under 30,000 distinct CDR3 sequences, 77% recorded once. This clonotype was found a few times. Its antigen is unknown. This clonotype originated in a woman aged 18-29 years who received the yellow fever vaccine. The sample consisted of T cells from blood (PBMCs), unsorted or a sorted subset (not recorded which), taken before or after yellow fever vaccination (not recorded which). The J gene is TRBJ2-3, the V gene TRBV5-5, with 9 bases identical to TRBD1. CDR3 region: CASSPAGTGMGLDTQYF. CDR3 nucleotide sequence: TGTGCCAGCAGCCCGGCGGGGACAGGGATGGGTTTGGATACGCAGTATTTT.